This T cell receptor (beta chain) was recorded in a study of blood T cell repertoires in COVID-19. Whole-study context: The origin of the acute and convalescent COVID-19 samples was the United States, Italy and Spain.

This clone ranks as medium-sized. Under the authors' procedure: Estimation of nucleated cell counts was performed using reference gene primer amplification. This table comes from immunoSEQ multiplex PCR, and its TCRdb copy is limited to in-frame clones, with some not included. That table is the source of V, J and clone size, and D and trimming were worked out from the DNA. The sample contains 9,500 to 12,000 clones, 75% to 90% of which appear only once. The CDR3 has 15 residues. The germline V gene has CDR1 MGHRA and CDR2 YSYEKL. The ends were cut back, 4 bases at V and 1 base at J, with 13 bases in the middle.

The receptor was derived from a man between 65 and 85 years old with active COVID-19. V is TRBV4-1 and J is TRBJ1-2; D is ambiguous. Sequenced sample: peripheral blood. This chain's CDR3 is CASSRANEVNYGYTF. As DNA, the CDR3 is TGCGCCAGCAGCCGAGCGAATGAGGTTAACTATGGCTACACCTTC.